What follows are 11 T cell receptor beta chains derived from one specimen sequenced in a study of blood T cell repertoires in COVID-19. Sequencing used immunoSEQ multiplex PCR; TCRdb keeps in-frame clones, though not all of them. The sample has about 23,000 clones; around 88% are singletons. The sequenced sample consisted of peripheral blood. Receptors were obtained from a human donor with active COVID-19. The donor label of this sample is uncertain.

The chain recombines TRBV15 with TRBJ2-6, with 9 nucleotides matching TRBD2. Per the germline V gene, CDR1 is LNHNV and CDR2 is YYDKDF (reference sequence). V was pared by 5 bases and J by 1 base, with 24 bases of the junction left unmatched. CDR3 size: 23 residues. The chain's CDR3 is CATSRTTPRLAGLSNSGANVLTF. The CDR3 DNA reads as TGTGCCACCAGCCGGACGACTCCCCGGCTAGCGGGATTATCGAATTCTGGGGCCAACGTCCTGACTTTC. The full variable domain, in which reference TRBV15 and TRBJ2-6 provide the parts outside the CDR3, is DAMVIQNPRYQVTQFGKPVTLSCSQTLNHNVMYWYQQKSSQAPKLLFHYYDKDFNNEADTPDNFQSRRPNTSFCFLDIRSPGLGDTAMYLCATSRTTPRLAGLSNSGANVLTFGAGSRLTVL.

The gene calls are TRBV6-5 and TRBJ2-1; TRBD2 matches 7 bases. CDR1 is MNHEY, CDR2 SVGAGI, per germline. The CDR3 loop spans 15 amino acids. J lost 5 bases, V lost 2 bases, and 6 bases had no gene match. CDR3 residues: CASSYTNAGDNEQFF. CDR3 nucleotides: TGTGCCAGCAGTTACACGAATGCGGGGGACAATGAGCAGTTCTTC.

The chain combines TRBV9 with TRBJ1-2, with TRBD1 as a possible D gene (5 bases). V shed 4 bases and J shed 7 bases, with 14 bases lying between them. Germline-derived CDR1 and CDR2 are SGDLS and YYNGEE. The CDR3 is 13 amino acids. The CDR3 DNA follows: TGTGCCAGCAGCATCCAGGGCTTCCGTGGCTACACCTTC. Translating it yields CASSIQGFRGYTF.

The V gene is TRBV18, the J gene TRBJ2-3; TRBD2 matches 8 bases. Trimming removed 0 bases from V and 2 bases from J; junction bases left unmatched: 7. CDR3 length equals 17 residues. Germline lookup yields CDR1 KGHSH and CDR2 LQKENI. CDR3 protein: CASSPPIGGDATDTQYF. CDR3 DNA sequence: TGTGCCAGCTCACCACCGATCGGGGGGGATGCCACAGATACGCAGTATTTT.

The chain combines TRBV7-8 with TRBJ2-7; 7 bases fit TRBD1. The V gene's germline CDR1 is SGHVS and CDR2 FQNEAQ. With V trimmed by 1 base and J by 3 bases, 9 bases remained unmatched. The CDR3 is made up of 16 amino acids. In DNA form, the CDR3 reads TGTGCCAGCAGCTTAGAAGAAAGGGGGCTGAACTACGAGCAGTACTTC. It codes for CASSLEERGLNYEQYF. Drawing the rest from reference TRBV7-8 and TRBJ2-7, the complete variable domain is GAGVSQSPRYKVAKRGQDVALRCDPISGHVSLFWYQQALGQGPEFLTYFQNEAQLDKSGLPSDRFFAERPEGSVSTLKIQRTQQEDSAVYLCASSLEERGLNYEQYFGPGTRLTVT.

The rearrangement links TRBV9 to TRBJ2-5; 11 positions agree with TRBD1. The CDR3 has 15 amino acids. Germline V lookup: CDR1 SGDLS, CDR2 YYNGEE. V shed 3 bases, J shed 5 bases, and the junction held 6 bases outside the gene matches. The CDR3 nucleotides read TGTGCCAGCAGCGCGGGACAGGGGGTAGAGGAGACCCAGTACTTC. Translating gives CASSAGQGVEETQYF.

This chain connects TRBV7-9 to TRBJ2-2; 7 bases align to TRBD1. The germline V gene has CDR1 SEHNR and CDR2 FQNEAQ (reference sequence). The CDR3 contains 15 residues. V dropped 6 bases and J dropped 0; count of bases not matched to a gene: 4. The CDR3 sequence is CASSLTGANTGELFF. Here the CDR3 DNA reads TGTGCCAGCAGTCTTACAGGGGCGAACACCGGGGAGCTGTTTTTT.

This clone came up a few times. The V gene is TRBV7-9, the J gene TRBJ1-5; 8 positions match TRBD1. Germline V gives CDR1 SEHNR, CDR2 FQNEAQ (reference sequence). With V trimmed by 5 bases and J by 6 bases, 15 bases remained unmatched. CDR3 size: 17 residues. CDR3 loop: CASSPEAGGAWGQPQHF. CDR3 in DNA: TGTGCCAGCAGCCCGGAGGCAGGGGGCGCCTGGGGTCAGCCCCAGCATTTT.

V is TRBV7-3 and J is TRBJ2-7; tentative D call: TRBD1 (6 bases). V lost 0 bases and J 4 bases, leaving 13 bases between the germline ends. This CDR3 contains 15 residues. In germline, CDR1 is SGHTA, CDR2 FQGTGA. The CDR3 loop is CASSLTSDREYEQYF. For the CDR3, the DNA is TGTGCCAGCAGCTTAACCTCGGACAGAGAATACGAGCAGTACTTC.

The chain links TRBV19 to TRBJ1-2; D uncertain. Trimming took off 4 bases at V and 4 bases at J, with 22 bases between the two ends. Germline V lookup: CDR1 LNHDA, CDR2 SQIVND (reference sequence). There are 17 residues in the CDR3. The CDR3 sequence: CASSTEGESLVLYGYTF. The CDR3 DNA reads TGTGCCAGTAGTACCGAGGGTGAGAGTCTCGTCCTCTATGGCTACACCTTC.

This chain uses TRBV30 with TRBJ2-2, with D possibly being TRBD1 (7 bases). The CDR3 runs 16 residues. The V end lost 5 bases, the J end lost 1 base, and 17 bases lay between the germline ends. Germline loops: CDR1 GTSNPN, CDR2 SVGIG (reference sequence). The CDR3 DNA reads as TGTGCCTGGGGCGGGACAGCGGCAGGGAACACCGGGGAGCTGTTTTTT. This sequence encodes CAWGGTAAGNTGELFF.